The 21 T cell receptor beta chains in this list originate from one sample, sequenced in a study of T cells expressing NK-cell markers. TCRdb reprocessed the 5' RACE reads and stores each CDR3 protein as one record, lacking DNA. The sample's table shows some 460,000 distinct CDR3 sequences. The specimen sequenced was blood T cells: a sorted CD56 or NKG2C T cell subset, CD4+ or CD8+ T cells, or bulk PBMC T cells (not recorded which). These receptors originate from a woman between 45 and 65 years old in good health.

V is TRBV20-1 and J is TRBJ2-5. The CDR3 runs to 14 residues. Germline V gives CDR1 DFQATT, CDR2 SNEGSKA (reference sequence). CDR3 sequence reads: CSARDFQGIETQYF.

The chain combines TRBV5-5 with TRBJ2-1. CDR3 size: 16 residues. CDR1 is SGHKS, CDR2 YYEKEE, per germline (reference sequence). CDR3 protein: CASSLVYQSSYNEQFF.

The CDR3 protein is CASSSAPSEREWTDTQYF. The V and J genes are TRBV7-3 and TRBJ2-3; TCRdb gives TRBD2 as the D gene, but with no DNA this cannot be confirmed. This CDR3 is 18 amino acids long. In germline, CDR1 is SGHTA, CDR2 FQGTGA.

This chain joins TRBV29-1 and TRBJ2-1; with no DNA, the TCRdb D assignment of TRBD2 cannot be verified. Per germline, CDR1 SQVTM and CDR2 ANQGSEA. The CDR3 totals 14 residues. The CDR3 sequence is CSARLAGGYNEQFF.

The chain has TRBV24-1 and TRBJ1-5; TCRdb reports TRBD1, a call that lacks DNA to check it against. The CDR3 extends over 14 amino acids. The germline V gene has CDR1 KGHDR and CDR2 SFDVKD. Here the CDR3 reads CATSERQVGQPQHF.

J is TRBJ1-1 and V is TRBV4-1; without DNA, the TCRdb call of TRBD1 cannot be checked. The CDR3 runs to 14 residues. Per germline, CDR1 MGHRA and CDR2 YSYEKL. The CDR3 sequence: CASSQVGTTTEAFF.

The genes are TRBV7-3 and TRBJ2-3; TCRdb indicates TRBD1, and absent DNA this call remains unverified. This CDR3 is 14 amino acids long. CDR1 is SGHTA and CDR2 is FQGTGA in the germline V gene. Here the CDR3 reads CASSSGQYTDTQYF.

This rearrangement joins TRBV3-1 to TRBJ2-7; absent DNA, TCRdb's TRBD1 call cannot be checked. The CDR3 covers 12 residues. CDR1 is LGHDT, CDR2 YNNKEL, per germline (reference sequence). The CDR3 loop is CASSQAPREQYF.

The genes are TRBV5-1 and TRBJ1-2. Germline assignment: CDR1 SGHRS and CDR2 YFSETQ. The CDR3 runs 12 residues. The CDR3 region is CASSWDISGYTF.

The rearrangement joins TRBV29-1 to TRBJ2-7; TCRdb names TRBD1, which stays unverified in the absence of DNA. The CDR3 has 13 residues. The germline gives CDR1 SQVTM, CDR2 ANQGSEA. CDR3 residues: CSVGGQGADEQYF.

The chain carries TRBV11-2 and TRBJ1-6. Germline-derived CDR1 and CDR2 are SGHAT and FQNNGV. This CDR3 comprises 14 residues. CDR3 in amino acids: CASSLDVRNSPLHF.

J is TRBJ1-1 and V is TRBV20-1. CDR3 size: 12 residues. Germline CDR1 reads DFQATT; CDR2 reads SNEGSKA (reference sequence). The CDR3 sequence: CSALGRNTEAFF.

The chain carries TRBV5-1 and TRBJ1-1. The CDR3 has 15 residues. From germline, CDR1 is SGHRS and CDR2 YFSETQ. Here the CDR3 reads CASSLAGLENTEAFF.

The CDR3 here is CASTGWGRDNIQYF. V gene TRBV6-1 combines with J gene TRBJ2-4; TCRdb's D call of TRBD1 is untestable without DNA. CDR1 and CDR2 (germline): MNHNS, SASEGT. There are 14 residues in the CDR3.

CDR3 sequence: CASSLRGTASGRDGEQFF. The rearrangement links TRBV11-3 to TRBJ2-1; the D call from TCRdb, TRBD2, cannot be confirmed without DNA. The CDR3 is made up of 18 amino acids. In germline, CDR1 is SGHNT, CDR2 YENEEA.

V is TRBV10-2 and J is TRBJ2-7; no DNA is available, so the TRBD2 call from TCRdb remains unchecked. Germline V gene data show CDR1 as WSHSY and CDR2 as SAAADI. The CDR3 loop spans 14 amino acids. The CDR3 region is CATLPGLVGGEQYF.

The chain uses TRBV7-6 and TRBJ2-1; TCRdb selects TRBD2, and the lack of DNA leaves this call unchecked. CDR3 length equals 13 residues. Germline V lookup: CDR1 SGHVS, CDR2 FNYEAQ. CDR3 sequence: CASSLGTLGEQFF.

The V and J genes are TRBV20-1 and TRBJ2-1; TCRdb picks TRBD2, but there is no DNA to check that call. This CDR3 has 13 amino acids. The germline V gene encodes CDR1 DFQATT and CDR2 SNEGSKA (reference sequence). The CDR3 spells CSAPTTSINEQFF.

The rearrangement uses TRBV20-1 and TRBJ2-1. This CDR3 is 12 amino acids long. Germline lookup yields CDR1 DFQATT and CDR2 SNEGSKA (reference sequence). The CDR3 region is CSAGEPYNEQFF.

The chain combines TRBV3-1 with TRBJ2-2; TCRdb lists TRBD2, though no DNA is available to test this call. This CDR3 has 15 residues. CDR1 is LGHDT and CDR2 is YNNKEL in the germline V gene (reference sequence). This CDR3 is CASSHWDSNTGELFF.

The V gene is TRBV20-1, the J gene TRBJ2-5; TCRdb reports TRBD1, a call that lacks DNA to check it against. This CDR3 is 15 amino acids long. Germline assignment: CDR1 DFQATT and CDR2 SNEGSKA (reference sequence). Here the CDR3 reads CSARDLRGIGETQYF.